The 32 T cell receptor beta chains reported below all come from one sample, sequenced in a study of T-cell memory formation after mild COVID-19. MiXCR was run by TCRdb on the 5' RACE reads, yielding one entry per CDR3 protein. The sample contains 350,000 to 550,000 distinct CDR3 sequences, roughly 18% of which appear only once. The sequencing sample was made of PBMCs or a T cell subset sorted from them (not recorded which). These TCRs come from a man between 18 and 35 years old who had mild COVID-19 (a few samples of this study predate the infection). Cell type and time point are not known.

This clonotype occurred many times. This chain links TRBV5-6 with TRBJ2-5, with D unresolved. V lost 3 bases, J lost 5 bases, and 11 bases lay in between. Germline loops: CDR1 SGHDT, CDR2 YYEEEE. The CDR3 spans 13 residues. This chain's CDR3 is CASSSTYTETQYF. Here the CDR3 DNA reads TGTGCCAGCAGCTCCACATATACGGAGACCCAGTACTTC.

The CDR3: CASSQGTGGYTF. The CDR3 bases are TGTGCCAGCAGTCAAGGGACGGGTGGCTACACCTTC. This sequence joins TRBV12-3 or TRBV12-4 and TRBJ1-2; possible D gene TRBD1, 5 bases. Trimming took 5 bases from V and 7 from J, leaving 11 bases between them. The CDR3 is 12 amino acids.

This clonotype was picked up a small number of times. The V call is TRBV20-1, the J call TRBJ2-3; D uncertain. Trimming shortened V by 2 bases and J by 0 bases, and 12 bases separated the two germline ends. CDR3 length: 15 residues. Germline values: CDR1 DFQATT, CDR2 SNEGSKA (reference sequence). CDR3 sequence: CSARWAASSTDTQYF. DNA of the CDR3: TGCAGTGCTAGATGGGCGGCGTCTAGCACAGATACGCAGTATTTT.

This clonotype was detected a few times. The chain links TRBV6-2 or TRBV6-3 to TRBJ1-2; D not certain. The length of the CDR3 is 13 residues. The ends were cut back, 6 bases at V and 3 bases at J, with 11 bases in the middle. Germline V lookup: CDR1 MNHEY, CDR2 SVGEGT. The CDR3 spells CASSLQVDYGYTF. CDR3 bases: TGTGCCAGCAGCCTTCAAGTGGACTATGGCTACACCTTC.

The chain links TRBV7-9 to TRBJ1-2; D not certain. This CDR3 is built from 14 residues. Germline CDR1 SEHNR, CDR2 FQNEAQ (reference sequence). The V and J ends lost 9 bases and 3 bases respectively, with 17 bases between them. The DNA for the CDR3 is TGTGCCAGTTCCGAGGGAGCGATATACTATGGCTACACCTTC. It translates to CASSEGAIYYGYTF.

This chain joins TRBV7-3 and TRBJ2-3, with D perhaps matching TRBD2 (5 bases). Trimming removed 1 base from V and 0 bases from J, with 8 bases in between. CDR1 is SGHTA and CDR2 is FQGTGA in the germline V gene. CDR3 length: 15 residues. The CDR3 loop reads CASSLIGGSTDTQYF. The CDR3 region has the DNA TGTGCCAGCAGCTTAATCGGCGGGAGCACAGATACGCAGTATTTT. Variable domain in full (rest from reference TRBV7-3 and TRBJ2-3): GAGVSQTPSNKVTEKGKYVELRCDPISGHTALYWYRQSLGQGPEFLIYFQGTGAADDSGLPNDRFFAVRPEGSVSTLKIQRTERGDSAVYLCASSLIGGSTDTQYFGPGTRLTVL.

V gene TRBV7-9 combines with J gene TRBJ1-1, with 8 nucleotides matching TRBD1. From germline, CDR1 is SEHNR and CDR2 FQNEAQ (reference sequence). The CDR3 has 12 residues. The ends lost 5 bases at V and 8 bases at J; junction bases unmatched: 4. In DNA form, the CDR3 reads TGTGCCAGCAGCCGGGGACAGGCAGAAGCTTTCTTT. Its translation: CASSRGQAEAFF.

This clonotype was seen a handful of times. This sequence joins TRBV6-2 or TRBV6-3 and TRBJ2-1, with 8 bases lining up with TRBD2. J gave up 0 bases and V 4 bases, and 14 bases lay outside the gene matches. Looked up from germline, CDR1 is MNHEY and CDR2 is SVGEGT. CDR3 size: 19 residues. The chain's CDR3 is CASSSPSQRGPSSYNEQFF. The CDR3 nucleotides read TGTGCCAGCAGTTCCCCCTCACAGCGGGGGCCGAGCTCCTACAATGAGCAGTTCTTC.

V gene TRBV12-3 or TRBV12-4 combines with J gene TRBJ2-7; the match to TRBD2 covers 10 bases. The V segment lost 4 bases and the J segment 2 bases; nucleotides outside the gene matches: 5. This CDR3 has 15 amino acids. This CDR3 reads CASSSPSGGTYEQYF. The DNA for the CDR3 is TGTGCCAGCAGTTCTCCTAGCGGGGGCACCTACGAGCAGTACTTC.

The genes are TRBV5-4 and TRBJ1-1; the D gene is possibly TRBD1 (5 bases). From germline, CDR1 is SGHNT and CDR2 YYREEE (reference sequence). This CDR3 is 15 amino acids long. Trimming pared 3 bases from V and 4 bases from J, leaving 16 bases between. For the CDR3, the DNA is TGTGCCAGCAGCTCGGGGGGTAATACAGGCACTGAAGCTTTCTTT. This gives the protein CASSSGGNTGTEAFF. Variable domain in full (rest from reference TRBV5-4 and TRBJ1-1): ETGVTQSPTHLIKTRGQQVTLRCSSQSGHNTVSWYQQALGQGPQFIFQYYREEENGRGNFPPRFSGLQFPNYSSELNVNALELDDSALYLCASSSGGNTGTEAFFGQGTRLTVV.

CDR3 nucleotides: TGTGCCAGCAGCTTAGTTCTAGCCCTAGCCGATACGCAGTATTTT. As protein: CASSLVLALADTQYF. The genes are TRBV11-2 and TRBJ2-3, with a weak D call TRBD2 (5 bases). Germline assignment: CDR1 SGHAT and CDR2 FQNNGV. V was cut by 1 base and J by 6 bases, with 14 bases left in between. CDR3 size: 15 residues.

This clonotype was counted at least ten times. The DNA for the CDR3 is TGTGCCAGCAGTCCCACAGGGGATTACAATGAGCAGTTCTTC. This translates into CASSPTGDYNEQFF. V usage is TRBV6-4 and J usage is TRBJ2-1, with 7 positions matching TRBD1. Germline V gives CDR1 MRHNA, CDR2 SNTAGT. V trimming: 5 bases; J trimming: 4 bases; junction bases outside the gene matches: 5. The CDR3 runs 14 residues.

This clonotype was detected a few times. The chain uses TRBV18 and TRBJ2-7; 7 nucleotides agree with TRBD1. V trimming: 3 bases; J trimming: 3 bases; junction bases outside the gene matches: 5. Germline values: CDR1 KGHSH, CDR2 LQKENI. CDR3 length: 14 amino acids. This chain's CDR3 is CASSPPGTVYEQYV. CDR3 DNA sequence: TGTGCCAGCTCACCCCCCGGGACAGTCTACGAGCAGTACGTC.

The V and J genes are TRBV6-1 and TRBJ2-7; D is ambiguous. V lost 7 bases and J 2 bases, leaving 12 bases between the germline ends. CDR3 length equals 13 residues. The germline V gene has CDR1 MNHNS and CDR2 SASEGT. The CDR3 loop reads CASNAGVTYEQYV. The CDR3, as DNA: TGTGCCAGCAACGCTGGCGTGACCTACGAGCAGTACGTC.

This clonotype was counted between two and nine times. The V call is TRBV7-2, the J call TRBJ2-5; 16 bases line up with TRBD2. This CDR3 has 16 residues. Per germline, CDR1 SGHTA and CDR2 FQGNSA. V gave up 5 bases and J gave up 2 bases; unmatched junction bases: 2. CDR3 nucleotides: TGTGCCAGCAGCATGGGACTAGCGGGGGGGCAAGAGACCCAGTACTTC. Its translation is CASSMGLAGGQETQYF.

The J gene is TRBJ1-6, the V gene TRBV20-1; unclear D gene. Germline CDR1 reads DFQATT; CDR2 reads SNEGSKA (reference sequence). Trimming stripped 5 bases from V and 0 bases from J, with 14 bases between. This CDR3 spans 16 amino acids. The CDR3 sequence: CSARYSDGSYNSPLHF. In DNA form, the CDR3 reads TGCAGTGCTCGATACTCAGACGGCTCCTATAATTCACCCCTCCACTTT.

The chain has TRBV5-1 and TRBJ1-5; D is perhaps TRBD1 (6 bases). The CDR3 is 14 amino acids. Looked up from germline, CDR1 is SGHRS and CDR2 is YFSETQ. Trimming left V 0 bases short and J 8 bases short, with 12 bases between. CDR3 in DNA: TGCGCCAGCAGCTTGGACCAGGGGTCTGAGCCCCAGCATTTT. Its translation is CASSLDQGSEPQHF.

This clonotype occurred a few times. The chain recombines TRBV5-1 with TRBJ1-6; D remains unclear. V shed 5 bases and J shed 0 bases, with 9 bases lying between them. Germline V gene lookup returns CDR1 SGHRS and CDR2 YFSETQ. The CDR3 loop spans 15 amino acids. The CDR3 nucleotides read TGCGCCAGCAGTGGTGGAAACTCCTATAATTCACCCCTCCACTTT. This codes for CASSGGNSYNSPLHF.

This chain uses TRBV5-4 with TRBJ2-7; D gene unclear. The CDR3 has 12 residues. The V gene lost 4 bases and the J gene lost 7 bases, with 12 bases spanning the gap. Germline loops: CDR1 SGHNT, CDR2 YYREEE (reference sequence). Written as DNA, the CDR3 is TGTGCCAGCAGCCCCCGGACCCAGGAGCAGTACTTC. Its translation: CASSPRTQEQYF. The full variable domain, completed using reference TRBV5-4 and TRBJ2-7, is ETGVTQSPTHLIKTRGQQVTLRCSSQSGHNTVSWYQQALGQGPQFIFQYYREEENGRGNFPPRFSGLQFPNYSSELNVNALELDDSALYLCASSPRTQEQYFGPGTRLTVT.

V gene TRBV5-1 combines with J gene TRBJ1-1; no clear D. Trimming cost V 2 bases and J 8 bases, with 16 bases left between them. Germline V lookup: CDR1 SGHRS, CDR2 YFSETQ. The CDR3 contains 14 residues. CDR3 coding DNA: TGCGCCAGCAGCTTTTCTACCTCGGGGTTCGAAGCTTTCTTT. Its translation: CASSFSTSGFEAFF.

CDR3 sequence (DNA): TGTGCCAGCAGTTCCCGGGACAGGGGAGGGGAGACCCAGTACTTC. Translated: CASSSRDRGGETQYF. V gene TRBV5-4 combines with J gene TRBJ2-5; 10 bases line up with TRBD1. The germline gives CDR1 SGHNT, CDR2 YYREEE (reference sequence). This CDR3 has 15 residues. The junction had 9 bases not matched to a gene; V was cut back by 5 bases and J by 5 bases.

J is TRBJ2-2 and V is TRBV11-2; no clear D gene. This CDR3 spans 15 amino acids. Trimming removed 4 bases at V and 4 bases at J, with 13 bases between. The germline V gene has CDR1 SGHAT and CDR2 FQNNGV. DNA of the CDR3: TGTGCCAGCAGCTCCAGGAAGCGAGGCACCGGGGAGCTGTTTTTT. The encoded protein is CASSSRKRGTGELFF.

This clonotype was observed a handful of times. This chain links TRBV5-1 with TRBJ1-1; TRBD1 matches 9 bases. The J segment lost 11 bases and the V segment lost 2 bases, leaving 16 bases of the junction unmatched. There are 16 residues in the CDR3. The V gene's germline CDR1 is SGHRS and CDR2 YFSETQ. The CDR3 DNA sequence: TGCGCCAGCAGCTTTACAGGGGGCGGTAGTCCGAGTCCGGCTTTCTTT. Amino acid sequence: CASSFTGGGSPSPAFF.

The rearrangement joins TRBV30 to TRBJ2-7; 9 nucleotides agree with TRBD1. The germline gives CDR1 GTSNPN, CDR2 SVGIG (reference sequence). CDR3 size: 13 residues. V gave up 7 bases and J gave up 1 base; unmatched junction bases: 5. CDR3 sequence (DNA): TGTGCCTACCAACAGGGGGCGTCCTACGAGCAGTACTTC. Protein product: CAYQQGASYEQYF. Combining the CDR3 with reference TRBV30 and TRBJ2-7 gives the whole variable domain SQTIHQWPATLVQPVGSPLSLECTVEGTSNPNLYWYRQAAGRGLQLLFYSVGIGQISSEVPQNLSASRPQDRQFILSSKKLLLSDSGFYLCAYQQGASYEQYFGPGTRLTVT.

The rearrangement joins TRBV14 to TRBJ2-1; D unresolved. The CDR3 covers 13 residues. CDR1 SGHDN and CDR2 FVKESK come from the germline V gene. V was clipped by 4 bases and J by 6 bases, with 10 bases between them. The chain's CDR3 is CASSPTVSNEQFF. The CDR3 DNA is TGTGCCAGCAGCCCTACGGTGTCCAATGAGCAGTTCTTC.

This clonotype occurred a few times. This chain connects TRBV20-1 to TRBJ2-3, with D unclear. V dropped 3 bases and J dropped 5 bases, with 18 bases sitting between them. This CDR3 has 15 residues. Germline CDR1 and CDR2: DFQATT and SNEGSKA (reference sequence). The CDR3 DNA reads TGCAGTGCTAGTCATCCAAGCAGTTCACAAGATACGCAGTATTTT. Protein: CSASHPSSSQDTQYF.

V gene TRBV4-3 combines with J gene TRBJ1-2, with D maybe TRBD1 (5 bases). The V gene's germline CDR1 is LGHNA and CDR2 YSLEER. The CDR3 consists of 15 residues. The V end was cut by 4 bases, the J end by 6 bases, with 18 bases between. The CDR3 region has the DNA TGCGCCAGCAGCCTTGATCTACAGGAATTTGATGGCTACACCTTC. Its protein is CASSLDLQEFDGYTF.

The chain has TRBV9 and TRBJ2-2, with no clear D. The CDR3 totals 13 residues. V lost 4 bases to trimming and J lost 6 bases, with 10 bases between them. Germline V gene sequence: CDR1 SGDLS, CDR2 YYNGEE. In nucleotides, the CDR3 is TGTGCCAGCAGCTCCCTCTCGCCCGGGGAGCTGTTTTTT. It is translated as CASSSLSPGELFF.

This chain connects TRBV4-1 to TRBJ1-2; possible D gene TRBD1, 5 bases. Germline V gene lookup returns CDR1 MGHRA and CDR2 YSYEKL. Trimming removed 1 base at V and 4 bases at J, with 13 bases between. CDR3 length equals 15 residues. CDR3 region: CASSQATMGPYGYTF. CDR3 bases: TGCGCCAGCAGCCAAGCGACGATGGGACCCTATGGCTACACCTTC.

This clonotype was recorded only once. CDR3 protein: CASSPETYYYEQYF. The CDR3, as DNA: TGTGCCAGCTCACCAGAGACATATTACTACGAGCAGTACTTC. The V gene is TRBV18, the J gene TRBJ2-7, with D uncertain. The germline V and J ends were trimmed by 2 bases and 3 bases, with 11 bases remaining between them. The V gene's germline CDR1 is KGHSH and CDR2 LQKENI. The CDR3 has 14 residues.

V usage is TRBV6-2 or TRBV6-3 and J usage is TRBJ2-3, with D possibly being TRBD1 or TRBD2 (5 bases each). Looked up from germline, CDR1 is MNHEY and CDR2 is SVGEGT. CDR3 length equals 16 residues. V lost 5 bases and J lost 0, with 15 bases in between. The CDR3 loop reads CASSATWDGSTDTQYF. As DNA, the CDR3 is TGTGCCAGCAGTGCTACCTGGGACGGTAGCACAGATACGCAGTATTTT.

This clonotype was detected a few times. The rearrangement links TRBV5-1 to TRBJ2-3; no clear D. The CDR3 contains 16 residues. In germline, CDR1 is SGHRS, CDR2 YFSETQ. Trimming took off 0 bases at V and 0 bases at J, with 11 bases between the two ends. DNA of the CDR3: TGCGCCAGCAGCTTGGAAAAGGGCACTAGCACAGATACGCAGTATTTT. This gives the protein CASSLEKGTSTDTQYF.